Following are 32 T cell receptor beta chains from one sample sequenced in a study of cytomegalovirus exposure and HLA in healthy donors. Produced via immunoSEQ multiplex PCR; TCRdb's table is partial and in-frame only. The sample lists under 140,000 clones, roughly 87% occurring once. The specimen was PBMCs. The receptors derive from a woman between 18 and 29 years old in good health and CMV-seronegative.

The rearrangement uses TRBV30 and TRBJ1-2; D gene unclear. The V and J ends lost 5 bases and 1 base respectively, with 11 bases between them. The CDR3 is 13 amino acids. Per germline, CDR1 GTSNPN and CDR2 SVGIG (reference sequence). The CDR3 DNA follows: TGTGCCTGGGCCTTTACAGATAACTATGGCTACACCTTC. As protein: CAWAFTDNYGYTF.

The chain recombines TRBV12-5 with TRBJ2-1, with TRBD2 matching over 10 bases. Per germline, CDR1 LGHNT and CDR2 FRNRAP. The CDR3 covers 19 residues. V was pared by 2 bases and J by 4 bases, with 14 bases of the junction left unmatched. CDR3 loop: CASGLSWSASGGAYNEQFF. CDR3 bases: TGTGCTAGTGGTTTGTCTTGGTCGGCTAGCGGGGGAGCTTACAATGAGCAGTTCTTC.

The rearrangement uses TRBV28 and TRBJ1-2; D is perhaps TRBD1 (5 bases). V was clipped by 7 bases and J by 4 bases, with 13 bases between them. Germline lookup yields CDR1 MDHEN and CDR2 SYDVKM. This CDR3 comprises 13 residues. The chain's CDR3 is CASTRGGVYGYTF. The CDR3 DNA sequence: TGTGCCAGCACAAGGGGAGGGGTCTATGGCTACACCTTC.

CDR3 amino acids: CASRGRLAGVGTDTQYF. As DNA, the CDR3 is TGTGCCAGCAGAGGGAGACTAGCGGGAGTGGGCACAGATACGCAGTATTTT. The chain links TRBV2 to TRBJ2-3; 12 bases are shared with TRBD2. Germline V gives CDR1 SNHLY, CDR2 FYNNEI. The CDR3 runs 17 residues. V lost 6 bases to trimming and J lost 1 base; unmatched junction nucleotides: 8.

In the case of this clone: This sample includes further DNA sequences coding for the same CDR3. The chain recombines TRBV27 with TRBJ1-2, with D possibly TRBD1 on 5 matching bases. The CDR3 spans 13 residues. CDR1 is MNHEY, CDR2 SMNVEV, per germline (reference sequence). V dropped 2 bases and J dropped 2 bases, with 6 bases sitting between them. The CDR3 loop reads CASSLRGNYGYTF. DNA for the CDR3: TGTGCCAGCAGTTTAAGGGGCAACTATGGCTACACCTTC.

The CDR3 sequence is CASRTYKAHEQFF. CDR3 in DNA: TGTGCCAGCAGGACTTACAAGGCCCATGAGCAGTTCTTC. The rearrangement links TRBV28 to TRBJ2-1; D is uncertain. The ends were cut back, 6 bases at V and 8 bases at J, with 14 bases in the middle. CDR3 length: 13 amino acids. The germline gives CDR1 MDHEN, CDR2 SYDVKM. Complete variable domain (other parts from reference TRBV28 and TRBJ2-1): DVKVTQSSRYLVKRTGEKVFLECVQDMDHENMFWYRQDPGLGLRLIYFSYDVKMKEKGDIPEGYSVSREKKERFSLILESASTNQTSMYLCASRTYKAHEQFFGPGTRLTVL.

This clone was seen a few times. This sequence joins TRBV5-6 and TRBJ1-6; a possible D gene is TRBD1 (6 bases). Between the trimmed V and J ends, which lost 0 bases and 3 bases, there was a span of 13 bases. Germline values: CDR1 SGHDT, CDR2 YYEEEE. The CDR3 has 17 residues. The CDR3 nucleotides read TGTGCCAGCAGCTTGGACCCCCGGACAGTCTATAATTCACCCCTCCACTTT. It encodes CASSLDPRTVYNSPLHF. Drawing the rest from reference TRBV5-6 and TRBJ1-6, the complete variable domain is DAGVTQSPTHLIKTRGQQVTLRCSPKSGHDTVSWYQQALGQGPQFIFQYYEEEERQRGNFPDRFSGHQFPNYSSELNVNALLLGDSALYLCASSLDPRTVYNSPLHFGNGTRLTVT.

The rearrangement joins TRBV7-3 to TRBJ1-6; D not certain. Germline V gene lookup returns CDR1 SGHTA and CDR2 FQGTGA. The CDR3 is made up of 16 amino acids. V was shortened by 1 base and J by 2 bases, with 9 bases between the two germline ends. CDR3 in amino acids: CASSLIGRAYNSPLHF. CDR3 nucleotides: TGTGCCAGCAGCTTAATAGGGCGGGCCTATAATTCACCCCTCCACTTT.

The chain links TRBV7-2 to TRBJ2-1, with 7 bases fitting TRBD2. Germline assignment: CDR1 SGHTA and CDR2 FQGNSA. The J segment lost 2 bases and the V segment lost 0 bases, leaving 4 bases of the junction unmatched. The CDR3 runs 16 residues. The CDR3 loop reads CASSLAASGAYNEQFF. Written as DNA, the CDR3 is TGTGCCAGCAGCTTAGCGGCTAGCGGTGCCTACAATGAGCAGTTCTTC. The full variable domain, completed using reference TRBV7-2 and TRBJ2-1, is GAGVSQSPSNKVTEKGKDVELRCDPISGHTALYWYRQSLGQGLEFLIYFQGNSAPDKSGLPSDRFSAERTGGSVSTLTIQRTQQEDSAVYLCASSLAASGAYNEQFFGPGTRLTVL.

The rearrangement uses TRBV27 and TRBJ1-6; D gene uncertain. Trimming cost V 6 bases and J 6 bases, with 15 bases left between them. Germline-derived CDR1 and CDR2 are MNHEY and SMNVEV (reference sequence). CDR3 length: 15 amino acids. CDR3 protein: CASSLRDRGNSPLHF. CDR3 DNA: TGTGCCAGCAGCCTCCGGGATCGAGGTAATTCACCCCTCCACTTT.

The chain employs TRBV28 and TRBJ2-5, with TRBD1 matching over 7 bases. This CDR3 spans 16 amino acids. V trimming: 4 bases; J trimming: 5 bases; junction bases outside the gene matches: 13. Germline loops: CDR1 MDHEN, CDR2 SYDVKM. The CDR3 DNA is TGTGCCAGCAGTTCATCCCGGGACAGCTGGCAGGAGACCCAGTACTTC. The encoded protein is CASSSSRDSWQETQYF.

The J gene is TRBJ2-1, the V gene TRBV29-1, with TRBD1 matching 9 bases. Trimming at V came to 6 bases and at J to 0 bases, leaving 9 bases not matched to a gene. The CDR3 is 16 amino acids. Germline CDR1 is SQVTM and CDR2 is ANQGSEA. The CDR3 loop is CSVGGDRASSYNEQFF. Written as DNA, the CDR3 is TGCAGCGTGGGAGGGGACAGGGCGAGCTCCTACAATGAGCAGTTCTTC.

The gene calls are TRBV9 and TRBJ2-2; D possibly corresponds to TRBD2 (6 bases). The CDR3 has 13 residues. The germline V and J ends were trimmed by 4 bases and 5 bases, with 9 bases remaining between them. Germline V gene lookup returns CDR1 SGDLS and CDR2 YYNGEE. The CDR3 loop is CASSRRETGELFF. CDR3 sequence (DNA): TGTGCCAGCAGCCGGAGGGAGACCGGGGAGCTGTTTTTT.

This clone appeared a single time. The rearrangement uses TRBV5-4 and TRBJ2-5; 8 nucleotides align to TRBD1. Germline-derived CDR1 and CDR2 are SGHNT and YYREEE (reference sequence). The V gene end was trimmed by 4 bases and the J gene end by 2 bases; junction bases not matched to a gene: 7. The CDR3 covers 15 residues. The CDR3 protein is CASSGTGGWQETQYF. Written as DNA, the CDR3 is TGTGCCAGCAGCGGCACAGGGGGTTGGCAAGAGACCCAGTACTTC.

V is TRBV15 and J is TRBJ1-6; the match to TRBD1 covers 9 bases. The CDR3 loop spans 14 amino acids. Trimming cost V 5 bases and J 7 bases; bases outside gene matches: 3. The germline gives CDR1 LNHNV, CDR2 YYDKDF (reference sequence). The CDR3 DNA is TGTGCCACCAGCGTACAGGGGGCGAATTCACCCCTCCACTTT. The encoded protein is CATSVQGANSPLHF.

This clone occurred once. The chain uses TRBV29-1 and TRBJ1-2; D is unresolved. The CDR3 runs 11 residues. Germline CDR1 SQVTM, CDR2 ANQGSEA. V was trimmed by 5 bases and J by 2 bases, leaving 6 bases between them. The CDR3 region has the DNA TGCAGCGTTACAGAAAACTATGGCTACACCTTC. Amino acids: CSVTENYGYTF. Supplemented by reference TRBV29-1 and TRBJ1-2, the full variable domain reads SAVISQKPSRDICQRGTSLTIQCQVDSQVTMMFWYRQQPGQSLTLIATANQGSEATYESGFVIDKFPISRPNLTFSTLTVSNMSPEDSSIYLCSVTENYGYTFGSGTRLTVV.

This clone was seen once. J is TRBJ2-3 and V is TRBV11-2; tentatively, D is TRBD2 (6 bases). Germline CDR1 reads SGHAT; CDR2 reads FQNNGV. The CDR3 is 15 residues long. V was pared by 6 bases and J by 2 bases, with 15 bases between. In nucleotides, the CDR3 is TGTGCCAGCAGTTCAACCGGGACTTTCACAGATACGCAGTATTTT. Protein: CASSSTGTFTDTQYF.

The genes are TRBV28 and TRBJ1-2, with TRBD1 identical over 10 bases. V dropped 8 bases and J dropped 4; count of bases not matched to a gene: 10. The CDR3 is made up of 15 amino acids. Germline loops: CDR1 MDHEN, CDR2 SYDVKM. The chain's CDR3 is CASWTWTGGLYGYTF. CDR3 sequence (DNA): TGTGCCAGCTGGACTTGGACAGGGGGTCTCTATGGCTACACCTTC.

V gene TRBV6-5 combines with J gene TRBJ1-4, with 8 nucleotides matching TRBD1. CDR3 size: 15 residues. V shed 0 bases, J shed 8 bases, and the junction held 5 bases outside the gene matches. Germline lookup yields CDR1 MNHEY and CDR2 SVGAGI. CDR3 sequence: CASSYSRDRSEKLFF. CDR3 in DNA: TGTGCCAGCAGTTACTCGCGGGACAGGTCCGAAAAACTGTTTTTT.

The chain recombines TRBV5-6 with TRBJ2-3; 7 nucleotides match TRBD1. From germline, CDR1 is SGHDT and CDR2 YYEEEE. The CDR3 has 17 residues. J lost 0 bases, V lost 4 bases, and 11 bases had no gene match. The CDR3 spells CASSKLLTGASTDTQYF. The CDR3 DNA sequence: TGTGCCAGCAGCAAACTCCTTACAGGGGCCAGCACAGATACGCAGTATTTT.

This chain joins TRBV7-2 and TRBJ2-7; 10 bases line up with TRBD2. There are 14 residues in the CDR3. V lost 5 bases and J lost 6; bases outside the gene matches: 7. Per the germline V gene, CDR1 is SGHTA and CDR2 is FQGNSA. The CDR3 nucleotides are TGTGCCAGCAGCGTTAGCGGGGGGCCACGCGAGCAGTACTTC. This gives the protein CASSVSGGPREQYF.

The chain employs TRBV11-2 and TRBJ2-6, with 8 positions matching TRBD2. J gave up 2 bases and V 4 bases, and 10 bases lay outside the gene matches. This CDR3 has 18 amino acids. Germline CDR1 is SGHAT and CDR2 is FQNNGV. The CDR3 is CASSSPREGFTGANVLTF. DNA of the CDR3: TGTGCCAGCAGCTCCCCCCGGGAGGGCTTTACTGGGGCCAACGTCCTGACTTTC.

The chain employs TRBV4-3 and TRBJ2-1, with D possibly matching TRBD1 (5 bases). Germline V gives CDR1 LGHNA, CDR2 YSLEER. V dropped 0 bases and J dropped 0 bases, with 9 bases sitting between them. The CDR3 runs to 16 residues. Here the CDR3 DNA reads TGCGCCAGCAGCCAAGATGTCCAGGGCTCCTACAATGAGCAGTTCTTC. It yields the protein CASSQDVQGSYNEQFF.

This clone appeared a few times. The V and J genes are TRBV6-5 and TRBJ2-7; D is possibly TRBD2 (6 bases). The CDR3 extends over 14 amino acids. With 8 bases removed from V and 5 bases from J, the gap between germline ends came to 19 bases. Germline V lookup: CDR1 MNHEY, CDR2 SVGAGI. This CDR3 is CASGDGREVDEQYF. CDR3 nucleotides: TGTGCCAGCGGGGATGGCAGGGAGGTGGACGAGCAGTACTTC.

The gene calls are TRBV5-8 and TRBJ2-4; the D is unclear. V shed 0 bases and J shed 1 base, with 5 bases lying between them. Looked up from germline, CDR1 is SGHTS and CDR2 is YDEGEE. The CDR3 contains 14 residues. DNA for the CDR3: TGTGCCAGCAGCTTGGGCAGGGCCAAAAACATTCAGTACTTC. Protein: CASSLGRAKNIQYF.

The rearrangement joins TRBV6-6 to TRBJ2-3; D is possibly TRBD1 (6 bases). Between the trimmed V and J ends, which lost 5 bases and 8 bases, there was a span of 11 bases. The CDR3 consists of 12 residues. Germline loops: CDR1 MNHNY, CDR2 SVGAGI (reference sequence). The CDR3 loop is CASSVNRATQYF. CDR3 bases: TGTGCCAGCAGTGTAAACAGGGCTACGCAGTATTTT.

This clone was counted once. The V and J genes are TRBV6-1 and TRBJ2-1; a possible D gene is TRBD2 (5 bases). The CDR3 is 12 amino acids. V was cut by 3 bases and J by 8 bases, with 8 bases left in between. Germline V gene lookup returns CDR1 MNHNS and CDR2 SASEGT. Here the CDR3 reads CASSDLGDEQFF. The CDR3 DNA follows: TGTGCCAGCAGTGACCTCGGGGATGAGCAGTTCTTC.

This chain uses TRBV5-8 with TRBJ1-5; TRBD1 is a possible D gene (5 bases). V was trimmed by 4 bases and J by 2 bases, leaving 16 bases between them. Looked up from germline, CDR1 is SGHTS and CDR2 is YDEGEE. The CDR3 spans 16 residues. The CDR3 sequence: CASSAPLEGGNQPQHF. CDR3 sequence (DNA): TGTGCCAGCAGCGCCCCTTTGGAAGGGGGCAATCAGCCCCAGCATTTT.

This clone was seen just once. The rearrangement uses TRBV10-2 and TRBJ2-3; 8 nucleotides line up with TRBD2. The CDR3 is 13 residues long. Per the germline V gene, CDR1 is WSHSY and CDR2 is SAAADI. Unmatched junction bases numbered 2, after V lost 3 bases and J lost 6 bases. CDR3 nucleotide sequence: TGCGCCAGCAGTGAATCGGGGGGGGATACGCAGTATTTT. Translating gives CASSESGGDTQYF.

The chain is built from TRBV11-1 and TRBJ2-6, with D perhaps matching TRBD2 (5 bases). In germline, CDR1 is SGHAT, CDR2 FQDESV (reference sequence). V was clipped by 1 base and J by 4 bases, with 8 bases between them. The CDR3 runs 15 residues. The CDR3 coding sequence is TGTGCCAGCAGCTTAGGAGGGAACGGGGCCAACGTCCTGACTTTC. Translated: CASSLGGNGANVLTF.

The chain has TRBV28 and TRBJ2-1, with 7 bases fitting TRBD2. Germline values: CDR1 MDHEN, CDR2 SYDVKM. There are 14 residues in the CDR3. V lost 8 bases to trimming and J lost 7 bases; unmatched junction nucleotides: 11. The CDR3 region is CASRAGLPGNEQFF. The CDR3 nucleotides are TGTGCCAGCCGAGCGGGACTCCCGGGGAATGAGCAGTTCTTC.

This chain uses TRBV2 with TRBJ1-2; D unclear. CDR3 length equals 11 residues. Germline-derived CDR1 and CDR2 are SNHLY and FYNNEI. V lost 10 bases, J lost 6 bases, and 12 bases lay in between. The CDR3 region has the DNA TGTGCCACCACGTACCGGGATGGCTACACCTTC. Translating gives CATTYRDGYTF.